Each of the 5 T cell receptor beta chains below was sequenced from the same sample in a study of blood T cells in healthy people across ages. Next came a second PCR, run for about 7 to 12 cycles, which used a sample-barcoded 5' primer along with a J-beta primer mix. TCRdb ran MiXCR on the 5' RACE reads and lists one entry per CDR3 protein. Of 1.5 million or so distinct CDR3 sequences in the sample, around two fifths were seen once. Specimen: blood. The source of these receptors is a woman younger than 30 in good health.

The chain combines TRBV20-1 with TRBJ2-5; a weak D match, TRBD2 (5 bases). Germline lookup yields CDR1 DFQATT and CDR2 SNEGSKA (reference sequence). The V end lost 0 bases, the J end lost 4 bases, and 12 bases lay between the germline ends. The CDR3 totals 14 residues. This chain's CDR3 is CSAREPRGRETQYF. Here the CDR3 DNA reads TGCAGTGCTAGAGAGCCCCGGGGTCGAGAGACCCAGTACTTC.

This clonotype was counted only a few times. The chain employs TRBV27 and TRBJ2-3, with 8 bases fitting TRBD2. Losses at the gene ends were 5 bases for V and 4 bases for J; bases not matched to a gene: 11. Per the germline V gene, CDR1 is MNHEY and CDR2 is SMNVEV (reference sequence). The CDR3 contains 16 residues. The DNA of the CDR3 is TGTGCCAGCAGTACCGCCCGCGGGAGGTGGGCAGATACGCAGTATTTT. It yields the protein CASSTARGRWADTQYF.

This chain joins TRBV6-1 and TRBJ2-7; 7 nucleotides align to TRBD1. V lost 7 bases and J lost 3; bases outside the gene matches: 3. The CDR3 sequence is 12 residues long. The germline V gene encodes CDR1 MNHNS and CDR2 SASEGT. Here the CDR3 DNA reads TGTGCCAGCAAGGGACAGAACTACGAGCAGTACTTC. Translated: CASKGQNYEQYF.

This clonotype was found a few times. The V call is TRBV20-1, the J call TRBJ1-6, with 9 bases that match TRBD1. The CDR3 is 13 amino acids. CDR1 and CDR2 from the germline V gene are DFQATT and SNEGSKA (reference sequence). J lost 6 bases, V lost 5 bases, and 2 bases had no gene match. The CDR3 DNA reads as TGCAGTGCTTACAGGGGGCCTAATTCACCCCTCCACTTT. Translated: CSAYRGPNSPLHF.

CDR3 amino acids: CSAPWTGGSGANVLTF. The CDR3 DNA sequence: TGCAGTGCCCCCTGGACAGGGGGCTCTGGGGCCAACGTCCTGACTTTC. The chain carries TRBV20-1 and TRBJ2-6, with 10 bases matching TRBD1. J was trimmed by 0 bases and V by 6 bases; bases with no gene match: 5. The CDR3 has 16 residues. Germline V gene sequence: CDR1 DFQATT, CDR2 SNEGSKA (reference sequence).